This TCR beta chain was documented in a study of T-cell reconstitution after alpha-beta-depleted transplantation in children. Study-wide results and limits: Several patients had high TCRbeta diversity at day 60; it came from surviving recipient T cells and thymic progenitors. It was newly produced T cells that mostly accounted for T-cell counts and diversity one year after transplant. In patients about two months after transplant, alpha-beta T cells reportedly arose from several hundred expanded graft clones.

The junction had 2 bases not matched to a gene; V was cut back by 0 bases and J by 5 bases. The CDR3 runs 14 residues. Germline CDR1 and CDR2: SGHNT and YYREEE (reference sequence). This clonotype has just a few counts. Its cognate antigen is unknown. Unique molecular identifiers were built into the TCRbeta library. In TCRdb, the PCR reads were re-called with MiXCR into one record per CDR3 protein. The sample shows some 300,000 distinct CDR3 sequences, roughly 9.1% of them seen only once. This sequence joins TRBV5-4 and TRBJ2-7, with 10 bases that match TRBD2. The TCR originated in a boy under two years old with acute myeloid leukemia, due to receive a stem cell transplant. The source material was PBMCs, sampled before TCRalphabeta/CD19-depleted stem cell transplant. CDR3 in DNA: TGTGCCAGCAGCTTGGGCACTAGCGGGAACGAGCAGTACTTC. It is translated as CASSLGTSGNEQYF.